This TCR beta chain derives from a study of shared clonotypes between healthy human individuals. This CDR3 spans 13 amino acids. V lost 8 bases, J lost 1 base, and 11 bases lay in between. The germline CDR1 and CDR2 sequences are MNHEY and SMNVEV (reference sequence). Whole-study results and caveats: Larger richness was generally estimated for naive than memory subsets.

Naive CD8 populations comprised CD45RO-negative cells positively selected for CCR7, excluding terminally differentiated effector memory CD45RA+ cells. Repertoires were generated with immunoSEQ multiplex PCR, while TCRdb's copy carries only in-frame clones and drops some. The sample shows approximately 600,000 clones, 85% to 95% of them seen only once. With regard to this clone: Antigen unknown.

This receptor was identified in a woman in her twenties or thirties in good health. The source material was naive CD8+ T cells sorted from blood. The chain combines TRBV27 with TRBJ1-1; D gene ambiguous. The CDR3 bases are TGTGCCAGCGCCTGGGGAGAGAACACTGAAGCTTTCTTT. Its translation: CASAWGENTEAFF.